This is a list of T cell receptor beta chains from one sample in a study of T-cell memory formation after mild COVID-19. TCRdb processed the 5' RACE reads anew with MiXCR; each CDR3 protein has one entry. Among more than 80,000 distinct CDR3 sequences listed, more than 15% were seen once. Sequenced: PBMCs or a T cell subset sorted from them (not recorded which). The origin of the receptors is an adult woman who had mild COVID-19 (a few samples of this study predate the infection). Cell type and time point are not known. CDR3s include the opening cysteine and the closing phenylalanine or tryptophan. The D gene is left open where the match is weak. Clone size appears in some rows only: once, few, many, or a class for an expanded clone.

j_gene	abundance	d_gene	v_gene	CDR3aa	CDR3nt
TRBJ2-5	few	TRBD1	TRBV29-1	CSVQGQGETQYF	TGCAGCGTTCAGGGACAGGGAGAGACCCAGTACTTC
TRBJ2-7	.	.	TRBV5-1	CASSLVSGYEQYF	TGCGCCAGCAGCTTGGTCAGCGGCTACGAGCAGTACTTC
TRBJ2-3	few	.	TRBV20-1	CSAPQISDKQYF	TGCAGTGCTCCCCAGATATCAGATAAGCAGTATTTT
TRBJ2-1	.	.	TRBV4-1	CASSQDPRGNEQFF	TGCGCCAGCAGCCAAGATCCTAGGGGGAATGAGCAGTTCTTC
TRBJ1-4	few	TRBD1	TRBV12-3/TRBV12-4	CASSLTGTGREKLFF	TGTGCCAGCAGCCTCACCGGGACAGGGCGTGAAAAACTGTTTTTT
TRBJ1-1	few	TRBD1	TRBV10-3	CAISGTGEGTEAFF	TGTGCCATCAGTGGGACAGGGGAGGGCACTGAAGCTTTCTTT
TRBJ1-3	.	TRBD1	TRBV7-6	CASSYQTGGDSGNTIYF	TGTGCCAGCAGTTACCAGACAGGGGGGGACTCTGGAAACACCATATATTTT
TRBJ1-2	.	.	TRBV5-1	CASSSGGAEYGYTF	TGCGCCAGCAGCTCGGGAGGGGCGGAGTATGGCTACACCTTC
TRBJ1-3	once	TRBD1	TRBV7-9	CASSLRQGQVGNTIYF	TGTGCCAGCAGCTTAAGACAGGGGCAAGTAGGAAACACCATATATTTT
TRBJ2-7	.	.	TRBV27	CASSWGTGSSEQYF	TGTGCCAGCAGTTGGGGGACCGGCAGTAGCGAGCAGTACTTC
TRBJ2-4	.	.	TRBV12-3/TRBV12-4	CASKNRDLGNIQYF	TGTGCCAGCAAAAACCGGGACCTAGGTAACATTCAGTACTTC
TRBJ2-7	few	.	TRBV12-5	CASGSPTGAYWEQYF	TGTGCTAGTGGTTCCCCGACAGGAGCCTACTGGGAGCAGTACTTC
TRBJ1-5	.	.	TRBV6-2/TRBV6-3	CASSYHDGNQPQHF	TGTGCCAGCAGTTACCACGACGGCAATCAGCCCCAGCATTTT
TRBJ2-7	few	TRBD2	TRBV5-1	CASSAGTSGSYEQYF	TGCGCCAGCAGCGCCGGGACTAGCGGGTCCTACGAGCAGTACTTC
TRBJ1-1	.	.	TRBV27	CASSLGLGNTEAFF	TGTGCCAGCAGTTTGGGGTTGGGGAACACTGAAGCTTTCTTT
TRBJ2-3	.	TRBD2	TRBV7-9	CASSPSGGKSTDTQYF	TGTGCCAGCAGCCCCAGCGGGGGGAAGAGCACAGATACGCAGTATTTT
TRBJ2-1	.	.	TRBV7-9	CASSLARGIEQFF	TGTGCCAGCAGCTTAGCTCGGGGGATCGAGCAGTTCTTC
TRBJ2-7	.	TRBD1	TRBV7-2	CASSSTGVDEQYF	TGTGCCAGCAGCTCAACAGGGGTCGACGAGCAGTACTTC